Below, 6 T cell receptor beta chains from the same sample are listed, as sequenced in a study of blood T cell repertoires in COVID-19. TCRdb's table, derived via immunoSEQ multiplex PCR, lists solely in-frame clones and lacks some. Among hundreds of thousands of clones listed, around 86% were seen once. The specimen sequenced was peripheral blood. These receptors came from a man aged 55 to 69 who had recovered from COVID-19.

This clone came up once. The chain carries TRBV7-2 and TRBJ1-3; TRBD1 matches at 9 bases. Germline V gene lookup returns CDR1 SGHTA and CDR2 FQGNSA. The CDR3 runs to 15 residues. With 5 bases clipped from V and 4 bases from J, the junction kept 6 bases outside the gene matches. In DNA, the CDR3 is TGTGCCAGCAGCAGAACAGGGGGCGAGGGAAACACCATATATTTT. Its protein product is CASSRTGGEGNTIYF. The complete variable domain, with remaining parts taken from reference TRBV7-2 and TRBJ1-3, reads GAGVSQSPSNKVTEKGKDVELRCDPISGHTALYWYRQSLGQGLEFLIYFQGNSAPDKSGLPSDRFSAERTGGSVSTLTIQRTQQEDSAVYLCASSRTGGEGNTIYFGEGSWLTVV.

The chain couples TRBV18 to TRBJ1-1, with TRBD1 matching over 7 bases. The CDR3 sequence is 17 residues long. Germline V gene data show CDR1 as KGHSH and CDR2 as LQKENI. V gave up 3 bases and J gave up 0 bases; unmatched junction bases: 10. This CDR3 reads CASSPLLTGTMNTEAFF. The CDR3 bases are TGTGCCAGCTCACCGCTTCTGACAGGGACCATGAACACTGAAGCTTTCTTT.

The genes are TRBV5-4 and TRBJ2-5; a possible D gene is TRBD1 (5 bases). Germline V lookup: CDR1 SGHNT, CDR2 YYREEE (reference sequence). This CDR3 is built from 13 residues. Trimming took 0 bases from V and 2 from J, leaving 5 bases between them. CDR3 coding DNA: TGTGCCAGCAGCTTGGGACAGCAAGAGACCCAGTACTTC. Amino acid sequence: CASSLGQQETQYF. The full variable domain, its missing parts supplied by reference TRBV5-4 and TRBJ2-5, is ETGVTQSPTHLIKTRGQQVTLRCSSQSGHNTVSWYQQALGQGPQFIFQYYREEENGRGNFPPRFSGLQFPNYSSELNVNALELDDSALYLCASSLGQQETQYFGPGTRLLVL.

The count of this clone is one. The rearrangement links TRBV11-2 to TRBJ2-3; 8 bases agree with TRBD2. The germline V gene encodes CDR1 SGHAT and CDR2 FQNNGV. V dropped 1 base and J dropped 0; count of bases not matched to a gene: 6. The CDR3 extends over 17 amino acids. The CDR3 DNA follows: TGTGCCAGCAGCTTAGCGGGGGGGGGTCGGAGCACAGATACGCAGTATTTT. It translates to CASSLAGGGRSTDTQYF.

This chain connects TRBV5-1 to TRBJ1-5, with TRBD1 matching 7 bases. V lost 4 bases and J lost 5; bases outside the gene matches: 6. Germline V gene lookup returns CDR1 SGHRS and CDR2 YFSETQ. The CDR3 runs to 14 residues. This CDR3 reads CASSPQGVDQPQHF. The CDR3 DNA is TGCGCCAGCAGCCCGCAGGGGGTGGATCAGCCCCAGCATTTT.

The rearrangement joins TRBV3-1 (or the pseudogene TRBV3-2) to TRBJ2-3, with 8 positions matching TRBD2. With 4 bases clipped from V and 3 bases from J, the junction kept 3 bases outside the gene matches. Germline CDR1 reads LGHDT; CDR2 reads YNNKEL (reference sequence). The CDR3 consists of 14 residues. CDR3 DNA: TGTGCCAGCAGCCCCGGGGGGGGAACAGATACGCAGTATTTT. Translated: CASSPGGGTDTQYF.